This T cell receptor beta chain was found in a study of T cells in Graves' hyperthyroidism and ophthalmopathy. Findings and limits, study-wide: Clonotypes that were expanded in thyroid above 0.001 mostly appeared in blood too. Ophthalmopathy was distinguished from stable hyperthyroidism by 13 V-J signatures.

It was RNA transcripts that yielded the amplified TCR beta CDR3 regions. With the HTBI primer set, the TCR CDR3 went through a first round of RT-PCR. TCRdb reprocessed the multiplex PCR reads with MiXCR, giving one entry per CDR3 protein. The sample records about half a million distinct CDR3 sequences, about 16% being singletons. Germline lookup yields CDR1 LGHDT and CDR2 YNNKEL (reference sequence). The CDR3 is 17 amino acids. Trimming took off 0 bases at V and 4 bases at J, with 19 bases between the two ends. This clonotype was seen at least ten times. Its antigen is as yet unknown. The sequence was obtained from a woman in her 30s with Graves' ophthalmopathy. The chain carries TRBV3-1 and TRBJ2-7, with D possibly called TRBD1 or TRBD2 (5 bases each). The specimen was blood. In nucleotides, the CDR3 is TGTGCCAGCAGCCAAGAGTTAGTGAGGGGAGAAGGATACGAGCAGTACTTC. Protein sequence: CASSQELVRGEGYEQYF.